This TCR beta chain was recorded in a study of T cells in Graves' hyperthyroidism and ophthalmopathy (dated 2019 in TCRdb). The study in broad terms: Peripheral blood was sampled at the time of initial diagnosis, prior to any treatment. To identify TCR V-J signatures that set the groups apart, the researchers used a discovery cohort of 100 patients, made up of fewer than 50 with Graves' ophthalmopathy and some 58 with stable Graves' hyperthyroidism. Prospective prediction of ophthalmopathy was tested in an independent validation cohort consisting of 18 hyperthyroidism patients and approximately 16 patients who later progressed to ophthalmopathy. The 90 or so discovery patients were randomly split 7:3 into training and test sets. Thyroid tissue and blood T-cell repertoires from more than five Graves' hyperthyroidism patients were also compared in the study. Following sampling, methimazole starting at 30 mg daily was given to hyperthyroidism patients, and high-dose intravenous methylprednisolone was given to ophthalmopathy patients. The paper reports TCR Vbeta CDR3 sequencing of more than 120 peripheral blood samples: approximately 43 ophthalmopathy, around 80 hyperthyroidism and about 17 progressor patients.

The CDR3 holds 14 amino acids from the cysteine to the phenylalanine. Here the CDR3 DNA is all that survives: 42 bases in frame from base 1. The germline V gene (reference sequence) specifies DFQATT as CDR1 and SNEGSKA as CDR2. V was cut back by 3 bases and J by 3 bases, leaving a gap of 11 bases between them. Ophthalmopathy patients had moderately to severely active disease, with a Clinical Activity Score of 3 or more, a NOSPECS grade of 4 or more, and a disease duration of less than 3 months. Any patient with an uncontrolled infection, another autoimmune disease, pregnancy or lactation was excluded. Diagnoses relied on clinical symptoms, serum thyroxine and TRAb, thyroid ultrasound and orbital computed tomography. PBMCs were separated from 8 to 10 ml of fresh peripheral blood using Ficoll-Paque density gradient centrifugation. Total RNA was extracted with Trizol reagent, and quality was checked on an Agilent 2100 Bioanalyzer.

This clonotype was recorded a few times. Its cognate antigen has yet to be identified. No base-level quality is on record; no much larger clone is a single base apart. Study-wide findings and limitations: In validation, progression to ophthalmopathy was predicted by the model with roughly 71% sensitivity and 72.22% specificity, a median of about 6.8 months before onset. Sample size was not statistically predetermined, and blinding of investigators to group allocation was not performed. Most expanded thyroid clonotypes (frequency above 0.001) were also detected in blood, suggesting blood repertoires may reflect thyroid immune responses. A model built on a 13 V-J signature distinguished ophthalmopathy from stable hyperthyroidism, reaching 87.88% sensitivity and under 84% specificity in cross-validation and 80%/75% in testing.

TCR beta CDR3 regions were amplified from RNA transcripts. For the first round of RT-PCR on the TCR CDR3, the HTBI primer set was used together with the Qiagen OneStep RT-PCR kit. Libraries were constructed in a second round of multiplex PCR, after which size selection and purification were performed. Libraries were sequenced paired-end with 100 bp reads on an Illumina HiSeq2000. In the authors' own workflow: SOAPnuke was used to process the raw data, throwing out any read that contained adapters or uncalled bases, had a mean Phred below 15, or lacked an exact constant-primer or identifier match. COPE v1.2.5 was used to merge the high-quality paired reads, and each unique nucleotide sequence was defined as a clonotype. MiTCR v1.1 was used to align the clonotypes against IMGT TRBV, TRBD and TRBJ reference segments. The analysis was restricted to V-J combinations with a frequency above 0.0001, which together covered 99.2% of the repertoires. A TCS score was defined as the ratio of F50 (clonal expansion) to E x V (chaos), with BLOSUM62-based TCRdist applied between CDR3 peptides within each V-J. Welch's t-statistics and random forest reduced 500 to 650 V-J features to 13, which were used in a naive Bayes classifier (R e1071). The public reads were quality trimmed at Q25 with fastp and then assembled into clones with MiXCR by TCRdb, keeping productive beta chains. Each CDR3 protein appears once, grouped with its most common genes and DNA. TCRdb's processing, not the study's, gives the V and J calls here. The table for this sample lists about 530,000 distinct CDR3 sequences; over 15% of them were counted only once. The top ten clones comprise roughly 18% of the sample.

The chain is made from TRBV20-1 and TRBJ2-2, with a tentative D gene TRBD1 over 6 matching bases. This receptor was obtained from a woman under 30 with Graves' ophthalmopathy. Sequencing was carried out using blood. This receptor carries the CDR3 CSASTRGDTGELFF. The nucleotides are TGCAGTGCTAGTACCAGGGGTGACACCGGGGAGCTGTTTTTT.